The T cell receptor beta chain under discussion was sequenced for a study of neoadjuvant anti-PD-1 for oral cavity cancer. Study-level information: Patients without progression received a fourth nivolumab dose around day 43, then surgical resection on days 50-56.

In its sample, this clone ranks as medium-sized. The CDR3 runs to 14 residues. Germline CDR1 is MGHRA and CDR2 is YSYEKL. V lost 0 bases and J 6 bases, leaving 12 bases between the germline ends. Sequenced by immunoSEQ multiplex PCR; TCRdb stores in-frame clones only, minus some. Here the sample spans around 68,000 clones, about 90% being singletons. Stated time point: after neoadjuvant nivolumab, at surgical resection. Stage II-IVA oral cavity squamous cell carcinoma was new and untreated by systemic or radiation therapy. Patients had HPV-negative, locally advanced oral cavity squamous cell carcinoma.

The sequencing here drew on PBMCs, taken after nivolumab (anti-PD-1) treatment. This sequence was found in a person aged 35-80 years with oral cavity squamous cell carcinoma. The chain links TRBV4-1 to TRBJ2-7; D is ambiguous. As DNA, the CDR3 is TGCGCCAGCAGCCAAGATGCCCGGAACTCCGAGCAGTACTTC. Translation gives CASSQDARNSEQYF.